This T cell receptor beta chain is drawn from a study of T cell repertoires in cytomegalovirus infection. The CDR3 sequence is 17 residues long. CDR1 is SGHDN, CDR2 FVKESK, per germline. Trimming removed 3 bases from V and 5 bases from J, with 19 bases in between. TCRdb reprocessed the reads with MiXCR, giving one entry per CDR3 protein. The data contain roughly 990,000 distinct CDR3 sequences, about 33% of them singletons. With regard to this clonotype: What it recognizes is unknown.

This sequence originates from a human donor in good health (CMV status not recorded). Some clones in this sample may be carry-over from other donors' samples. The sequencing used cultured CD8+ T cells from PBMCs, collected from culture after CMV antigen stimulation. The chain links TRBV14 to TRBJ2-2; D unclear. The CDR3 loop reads CASSQPMFGLGTGELFF. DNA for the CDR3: TGTGCCAGCAGCCAGCCCATGTTCGGGCTTGGGACCGGGGAGCTGTTTTTT.